This entry lists 18 T cell receptor beta chains sequenced from one sample in a study of T-cell memory formation after mild COVID-19. TCRdb fed the 5' RACE reads into MiXCR, producing one record per CDR3 protein. The table lists fewer than 50,000 distinct CDR3 sequences, 7% to 8% of them singletons. The sequenced material came from PBMCs or a T cell subset sorted from them (not recorded which). The receptors originated from a man between 18 and 29 years old who had mild COVID-19 (a few samples of this study predate the infection). Cell type and time point are not known.

In this sample, this clonotype turned up many times. The chain joins TRBV12-3 or TRBV12-4 to TRBJ2-1; 11 nucleotides agree with TRBD2. J lost 9 bases, V lost 3 bases, and 7 bases had no gene match. The CDR3 contains 15 residues. The CDR3 sequence is CASSFRLAGLGEQFF. Here the CDR3 DNA reads TGTGCCAGCAGTTTCAGACTAGCGGGACTAGGTGAGCAGTTCTTC.

This clonotype was detected a few times. V is TRBV5-1 and J is TRBJ1-1; tentatively, D is TRBD1 (6 bases). The CDR3 extends over 14 amino acids. V lost 4 bases to trimming and J lost 2 bases, with 12 bases between them. Germline CDR1 SGHRS, CDR2 YFSETQ. CDR3 in amino acids: CASSEDRLNTEAFF. The CDR3 nucleotides read TGCGCCAGCAGCGAAGACAGGCTCAACACTGAAGCTTTCTTT. Combining the CDR3 with reference TRBV5-1 and TRBJ1-1 gives the whole variable domain KAGVTQTPRYLIKTRGQQVTLSCSPISGHRSVSWYQQTPGQGLQFLFEYFSETQRNKGNFPGRFSGRQFSNSRSEMNVSTLELGDSALYLCASSEDRLNTEAFFGQGTRLTVV.

This clonotype was observed at least ten times. The V gene is TRBV7-2, the J gene TRBJ1-1; D is possibly TRBD1 (5 bases). The CDR3 extends over 13 amino acids. Deletions cut 1 base from V and 10 bases from J, with 13 bases between. Germline V gives CDR1 SGHTA, CDR2 FQGNSA. This chain's CDR3 is CASSLDRQQGAFF. As DNA, the CDR3 is TGTGCCAGCAGCTTAGATCGGCAGCAGGGAGCTTTCTTT.

This clonotype was counted only a few times. V and J are TRBV5-1 and TRBJ1-5; D call uncertain. Germline V gene sequence: CDR1 SGHRS, CDR2 YFSETQ. The CDR3 covers 15 residues. V was shortened by 0 bases and J by 3 bases, with 10 bases between the two germline ends. The CDR3 DNA reads TGCGCCAGCAGCTTGGATGGCAGGAACAATCAGCCCCAGCATTTT. Its translation: CASSLDGRNNQPQHF.

This clonotype was detected a few times. J is TRBJ1-2 and V is TRBV6-1; 10 bases match TRBD1. CDR1 and CDR2 (germline): MNHNS, SASEGT. After removal of 3 bases from V and 4 bases from J, the junction contained 5 bases not matched to a gene. This CDR3 has 15 residues. Here the CDR3 reads CASSDPGQGTYGYTF. CDR3 sequence (DNA): TGTGCCAGCAGTGACCCGGGACAGGGGACCTATGGCTACACCTTC.

This clonotype was counted ten times or more. CDR3 in amino acids: CASSPNRGQNTGELFF. CDR3 bases: TGTGCCAGCAGTCCTAACAGGGGGCAGAACACCGGGGAGCTGTTTTTT. The genes are TRBV7-2 and TRBJ2-2; TRBD1 agrees at 9 bases. The germline gives CDR1 SGHTA, CDR2 FQGNSA. Losses at the gene ends were 6 bases for V and 1 base for J; bases not matched to a gene: 6. This CDR3 region has 16 residues.

V gene TRBV20-1 combines with J gene TRBJ2-1; 14 bases fit TRBD2. Trimming at V came to 5 bases and at J to 8 bases, leaving 5 bases not matched to a gene. Germline V lookup: CDR1 DFQATT, CDR2 SNEGSKA (reference sequence). There are 14 residues in the CDR3. Written as DNA, the CDR3 is TGCAGTGCTCCCGGGACTAGCGGGGGTCATGAGCAGTTCTTC. It encodes CSAPGTSGGHEQFF.

This clonotype was observed a handful of times. The V call is TRBV7-2, the J call TRBJ2-1; unclear D gene. The germline V and J ends were trimmed by 5 bases and 5 bases, with 10 bases remaining between them. The CDR3 runs 13 residues. Per germline, CDR1 SGHTA and CDR2 FQGNSA. The chain's CDR3 is CASSPPGDNEQFF. CDR3 sequence (DNA): TGTGCCAGCAGCCCCCCCGGTGACAATGAGCAGTTCTTC.

This clonotype was seen only a few times. The chain carries TRBV5-1 and TRBJ2-5; D possibly corresponds to TRBD1 (6 bases). Per germline, CDR1 SGHRS and CDR2 YFSETQ. Trimming took off 0 bases at V and 4 bases at J, with 19 bases between the two ends. The CDR3 loop spans 17 amino acids. CDR3 sequence reads: CASSLGILRGAGETQYF. CDR3 nucleotides: TGCGCCAGCAGCTTGGGAATTCTCAGGGGCGCCGGAGAGACCCAGTACTTC.

This chain uses TRBV3-1 with TRBJ1-3; D unclear. CDR3 length: 14 amino acids. The germline gives CDR1 LGHDT, CDR2 YNNKEL (reference sequence). Trimming removed 3 bases at V and 2 bases at J, with 8 bases between. The CDR3 nucleotides read TGTGCCAGCAGCCACTTGACGGCTGGAAACACCATATATTTT. Amino acid sequence: CASSHLTAGNTIYF.

V usage is TRBV5-4 and J usage is TRBJ1-1; D is ambiguous. Deletions cut 0 bases from V and 3 bases from J, with 9 bases between. Per the germline V gene, CDR1 is SGHNT and CDR2 is YYREEE (reference sequence). The CDR3 runs to 14 residues. The CDR3 nucleotides are TGTGCCAGCAGCTTGGAGAAAGGGTACACTGAAGCTTTCTTT. Encoded protein: CASSLEKGYTEAFF.

The V gene is TRBV5-4, the J gene TRBJ1-4; 8 bases match TRBD1. The CDR3 is 16 amino acids. The germline V gene has CDR1 SGHNT and CDR2 YYREEE (reference sequence). V lost 2 bases and J lost 5; bases outside the gene matches: 8. DNA of the CDR3: TGTGCCAGCAGCTTCAATGGACAGGGCCGAAATGAAAAACTGTTTTTT. Its translation is CASSFNGQGRNEKLFF.

This clonotype was counted only a few times. The chain joins TRBV7-9 to TRBJ2-5; D gene ambiguous. CDR1 SEHNR and CDR2 FQNEAQ come from the germline V gene (reference sequence). Deletions cut 5 bases from V and 7 bases from J, with 17 bases between. CDR3 length equals 14 residues. CDR3 bases: TGTGCCAGCAGCCCGCAAGGATACCCAGGGACCCAGTACTTC. It yields the protein CASSPQGYPGTQYF.

A few counts support this clonotype. V is TRBV7-3 and J is TRBJ1-4; no definite D call. Looked up from germline, CDR1 is SGHTA and CDR2 is FQGTGA. The CDR3 contains 13 residues. V lost 5 bases, J lost 8 bases, and 12 bases lay in between. CDR3 in DNA: TGTGCCAGCAGCAGAGAAGTGGGCGAAAAACTGTTTTTT. Encoded protein: CASSREVGEKLFF.

The J gene is TRBJ2-6, the V gene TRBV5-1; D call uncertain. The V end lost 2 bases, the J end lost 0 bases, and 9 bases lay between the germline ends. CDR3 length: 16 amino acids. Per the germline V gene, CDR1 is SGHRS and CDR2 is YFSETQ. DNA of the CDR3: TGCGCCAGCAGCTTACAGCCGAGCTCTGGGGCCAACGTCCTGACTTTC. Amino acids: CASSLQPSSGANVLTF. The whole variable domain, filled in from reference TRBV5-1 and TRBJ2-6, reads KAGVTQTPRYLIKTRGQQVTLSCSPISGHRSVSWYQQTPGQGLQFLFEYFSETQRNKGNFPGRFSGRQFSNSRSEMNVSTLELGDSALYLCASSLQPSSGANVLTFGAGSRLTVL.

CDR3 residues: CASSPTGNYGYTF. The CDR3 region has the DNA TGTGCCAGCTCACCGACAGGGAACTATGGCTACACCTTC. The J gene is TRBJ1-2, the V gene TRBV18; 7 nucleotides line up with TRBD1. CDR3 size: 13 residues. CDR1 and CDR2 from the germline V gene are KGHSH and LQKENI. The junction had 0 bases not matched to a gene; V was cut back by 3 bases and J by 2 bases.

On this clonotype: A single base separates this from a much larger clone, so it may be a read error. The chain carries TRBV7-3 and TRBJ2-1; no clear D. The germline V gene encodes CDR1 SGHTA and CDR2 FQGTGA. This CDR3 comprises 14 residues. DNA of the CDR3: TGTGCCAGCAGCTTAGCGGCGAACTACAATGAGAAGTTCTTC. Translating it yields CASSLAANYNEKFF.

V and J are TRBV4-1 and TRBJ1-4, with TRBD1 matching over 9 bases. Germline assignment: CDR1 MGHRA and CDR2 YSYEKL. The CDR3 has 14 amino acids. The V segment lost 4 bases and the J segment 6 bases; nucleotides outside the gene matches: 3. The CDR3 nucleotides are TGCGCCAGCAGCCCGGGACAGGGTTATGAAAAACTGTTTTTT. It is translated as CASSPGQGYEKLFF.